Following are 28 T cell receptor beta chains from one sample sequenced in a study of PD-1 blockade in classical Hodgkin lymphoma. Libraries were prepared by immunoSEQ multiplex PCR; TCRdb keeps only in-frame clonotypes and omits some of them. The repertoire consists of 55,000 to 60,000 clones, with around 90% occurring once and the leading ten covering under 11%. Patients all relapsed after autologous stem cell transplantation, and there was variation in brentuximab vedotin exposure. The specimen comprised peripheral blood mononuclear cells (PBMCs), sampled before the second cycle of nivolumab. Receptors originate from a human donor with classical Hodgkin lymphoma.

This chain links TRBV18 with TRBJ2-7; D remains ambiguous. The CDR3 is made up of 13 amino acids. The V end lost 6 bases, the J end lost 2 bases, and 11 bases lay between the germline ends. From germline, CDR1 is KGHSH and CDR2 LQKENI. CDR3 region: CASSTDPAYEQYF. In DNA form, the CDR3 reads TGTGCCAGCTCTACGGACCCAGCCTACGAGCAGTACTTC.

The chain carries TRBV9 and TRBJ2-7; 8 positions match TRBD1. V lost 4 bases, J lost 6 bases, and 12 bases stayed unmatched. The CDR3 has 15 residues. Germline CDR1 SGDLS, CDR2 YYNGEE. CDR3 sequence reads: CASSIGTGELAEQYF. Written as DNA, the CDR3 is TGTGCCAGCAGCATAGGGACAGGAGAATTGGCCGAGCAGTACTTC.

The rearrangement links TRBV2 to TRBJ1-1; 10 bases fit TRBD1. The CDR3 extends over 15 amino acids. The J segment lost 2 bases and the V segment lost 6 bases, leaving 6 bases of the junction unmatched. Germline V gene sequence: CDR1 SNHLY, CDR2 FYNNEI. The CDR3 reads CASRRGQGSNTEAFF. Written as DNA, the CDR3 is TGTGCCAGCAGACGGGGACAGGGGTCAAACACTGAAGCTTTCTTT. The variable domain in full, completed from reference TRBV2 and TRBJ1-1, reads EPEVTQTPSHQVTQMGQEVILRCVPISNHLYFYWYRQILGQKVEFLVSFYNNEISEKSEIFDDQFSVERPDGSNFTLKIRSTKLEDSAMYFCASRRGQGSNTEAFFGQGTRLTVV.

CDR3 coding DNA: TGTGCCAGCAGCTTAATAACTAGCGCTCTCGACGAGCAGTACTTC. This encodes CASSLITSALDEQYF. The V call is TRBV7-2, the J call TRBJ2-7; 7 bases are a match to TRBD2. The V and J ends lost 2 bases and 5 bases, in that order; junction bases with no gene match: 9. The CDR3 sequence is 15 residues long. CDR1 and CDR2 (germline): SGHTA, FQGNSA. Looking up the rest from reference TRBV7-2 and TRBJ2-7 gives the full variable domain: GAGVSQSPSNKVTEKGKDVELRCDPISGHTALYWYRQSLGQGLEFLIYFQGNSAPDKSGLPSDRFSAERTGGSVSTLTIQRTQQEDSAVYLCASSLITSALDEQYFGPGTRLTVT.

This chain joins TRBV28 and TRBJ2-7; possibly TRBD2 for D (6 bases). CDR1 is MDHEN and CDR2 is SYDVKM in the germline V gene. CDR3 length: 15 residues. The germline V and J ends were trimmed by 10 bases and 2 bases, with 21 bases remaining between them. The CDR3 coding sequence is TGTGCCACCGTCACGAGCGGGCGGAAGGCCTACGAGCAGTACTTC. This encodes CATVTSGRKAYEQYF.

The chain couples TRBV9 to TRBJ2-3, with 7 bases matching TRBD2. The CDR3 spans 15 residues. Germline V gives CDR1 SGDLS, CDR2 YYNGEE. Trimming at V came to 0 bases and at J to 5 bases, leaving 6 bases not matched to a gene. The CDR3 loop is CASSVVAGVQDTQYF. CDR3 sequence (DNA): TGTGCCAGCAGCGTAGTGGCGGGGGTACAAGATACGCAGTATTTT.

V is TRBV2 and J is TRBJ2-1; the D gene is possibly TRBD1 (5 bases). Trimming took off 7 bases at V and 4 bases at J, with 5 bases between the two ends. The CDR3 extends over 11 amino acids. CDR1 and CDR2 from the germline V gene are SNHLY and FYNNEI. Here the CDR3 DNA reads TGTGCCAGCAACAGGTACAATGAGCAGTTCTTC. Amino acids: CASNRYNEQFF.

In its sample, this clone was seen once. This chain uses TRBV6-4 with TRBJ1-2; maybe TRBD1 (5 bases). The V end was cut by 10 bases, the J end by 3 bases, with 30 bases between. This CDR3 contains 18 residues. CDR1 is MRHNA and CDR2 is SNTAGT in the germline V gene. CDR3 bases: TGTGCCACAGCAAAAGAGGAGAACGGCAGGGCATTGGACTATGGCTACACCTTC. It codes for CATAKEENGRALDYGYTF.

This clone appeared a few times. The chain combines TRBV7-3 with TRBJ1-2, with 8 nucleotides matching TRBD1. CDR3 size: 14 residues. Per the germline V gene, CDR1 is SGHTA and CDR2 is FQGTGA. V was clipped by 6 bases and J by 5 bases; unmatched bases: 8. CDR3 residues: CASSPGTGGYGYTF. The CDR3 DNA sequence: TGTGCCAGCAGTCCGGGGACAGGAGGGTATGGCTACACCTTC.

This chain links TRBV19 with TRBJ2-7, with TRBD1 matching 7 bases. From germline, CDR1 is LNHDA and CDR2 SQIVND (reference sequence). The CDR3 spans 15 residues. J lost 4 bases, V lost 3 bases, and 9 bases had no gene match. The CDR3 region has the DNA TGTGCCAGTAGTATTCTTCGAGGGGGCAGATACGAGCAGTACTTC. Translated, it gives CASSILRGGRYEQYF. Complete variable domain (other parts from reference TRBV19 and TRBJ2-7): DGGITQSPKYLFRKEGQNVTLSCEQNLNHDAMYWYRQDPGQGLRLIYYSQIVNDFQKGDIAEGYSVSREKKESFPLTVTSAQKNPTAFYLCASSILRGGRYEQYFGPGTRLTVT.

The chain combines TRBV29-1 with TRBJ1-1; D is unresolved. The CDR3 runs 12 residues. V was trimmed by 7 bases and J by 1 base, leaving 10 bases between them. The germline V gene encodes CDR1 SQVTM and CDR2 ANQGSEA. CDR3 sequence (DNA): TGCAGCGCCCCAGGTGAGAACACTGAAGCTTTCTTT. This codes for CSAPGENTEAFF.

The genes are TRBV10-3 and TRBJ2-2, with 8 bases matching TRBD2. The CDR3 covers 19 residues. J lost 6 bases, V lost 2 bases, and 17 bases had no gene match. Per germline, CDR1 ENHRY and CDR2 SYGVKD. The CDR3 DNA follows: TGTGCCATCAGTGAGCCGTCCGTCTCTATCGGGAGGGCCCCCGGGGAGCTGTTTTTT. Encoded protein: CAISEPSVSIGRAPGELFF.

The rearrangement links TRBV7-9 to TRBJ1-5; no clear D. The CDR3 covers 15 residues. The V gene's germline CDR1 is SEHNR and CDR2 FQNEAQ (reference sequence). The V end lost 5 bases, the J end lost 0 bases, and 11 bases lay between the germline ends. CDR3 DNA: TGTGCCAGCAGCCCTAATTGGGATAGCAATCAGCCCCAGCATTTT. It yields the protein CASSPNWDSNQPQHF.

The V gene is TRBV6-6, the J gene TRBJ2-7; 10 nucleotides match TRBD2. The germline V gene has CDR1 MNHNY and CDR2 SVGAGI (reference sequence). The CDR3 length is 14 residues. V was clipped by 6 bases and J by 3 bases; unmatched bases: 5. Written as DNA, the CDR3 is TGTGCCAGCAGCAACAGCGGGAGGGACTACGAGCAGTACTTC. Its protein product is CASSNSGRDYEQYF.

The gene calls are TRBV6-6 and TRBJ2-2; 15 bases agree with TRBD2. Per germline, CDR1 MNHNY and CDR2 SVGAGI (reference sequence). J was trimmed by 7 bases and V by 6 bases; bases with no gene match: 6. CDR3 length: 16 amino acids. DNA for the CDR3: TGTGCCAGCAGAACCCCGGGACTAGCGGGGGGCGGGGAGCTGTTTTTT. Protein: CASRTPGLAGGGELFF.

The CDR3 DNA is TGTGCCAGCAGCACCCAGGGTAGCGGGAACCTCAATGAGCAGTTCTTC. Translation: CASSTQGSGNLNEQFF. V usage is TRBV7-2 and J usage is TRBJ2-1, with 8 positions matching TRBD2. The CDR3 is made up of 16 amino acids. Unmatched junction bases numbered 12, after V lost 5 bases and J lost 6 bases. Germline loops: CDR1 SGHTA, CDR2 FQGNSA.

This rearrangement joins TRBV11-3 to TRBJ2-2, with D unresolved. Germline V gene lookup returns CDR1 SGHNT and CDR2 YENEEA. The CDR3 contains 12 residues. Trimming removed 1 base from V and 7 bases from J, with 4 bases in between. As DNA, the CDR3 is TGTGCCAGCAGCTTAGTAGGCGGGGAGCTGTTTTTT. Protein product: CASSLVGGELFF.

The CDR3 loop reads CASTPPGLAGYEQYF. CDR3 DNA: TGTGCCAGCACCCCTCCCGGGCTAGCGGGATACGAGCAGTACTTC. The gene calls are TRBV7-9 and TRBJ2-7, with 9 bases identical to TRBD2. The CDR3 contains 15 residues. The V gene's germline CDR1 is SEHNR and CDR2 FQNEAQ (reference sequence). The J segment lost 4 bases and the V segment lost 7 bases, leaving 11 bases of the junction unmatched.

The rearrangement uses TRBV4-1 and TRBJ2-1; no clear D. Germline CDR1 and CDR2: MGHRA and YSYEKL. The V end was cut by 1 base, the J end by 2 bases, with 12 bases between. CDR3 length: 16 amino acids. In DNA, the CDR3 is TGCGCCAGCAGCCAAGCGAACGGAATTGCCTACAATGAGCAGTTCTTC. Its protein product is CASSQANGIAYNEQFF.

This clone was detected once. This chain links TRBV18 with TRBJ2-1; 11 positions match TRBD1. Germline V gene data show CDR1 as KGHSH and CDR2 as LQKENI. The CDR3 is 18 residues long. V trimming: 0 bases; J trimming: 4 bases; junction bases outside the gene matches: 8. The CDR3 reads CASSPPGQGVLGYNEQFF. The CDR3 DNA reads as TGTGCCAGCTCACCACCGGGACAGGGGGTACTTGGATACAATGAGCAGTTCTTC.

This sequence joins TRBV18 and TRBJ1-4; the D is unclear. Between the trimmed V and J ends, which lost 2 bases and 6 bases, there was a span of 4 bases. Per the germline V gene, CDR1 is KGHSH and CDR2 is LQKENI. This CDR3 is 12 amino acids long. The CDR3 bases are TGTGCCAGCTCACCAGGGGATGAAAAACTGTTTTTT. It specifies CASSPGDEKLFF.

The chain uses TRBV28 and TRBJ1-2; D remains unclear. In germline, CDR1 is MDHEN, CDR2 SYDVKM. The length of the CDR3 is 16 residues. V lost 1 base, J lost 8 bases, and 20 bases lay in between. The CDR3 DNA sequence: TGTGCCAGCAGTTTATATAGGACCCCAACCTCGTTCGGCTACACCTTC. The encoded protein is CASSLYRTPTSFGYTF.

This chain uses TRBV6-5 with TRBJ1-1, with a possible D match to TRBD1 (6 bases). Trimming pared 0 bases from V and 1 base from J, leaving 12 bases between. There are 16 residues in the CDR3. Per the germline V gene, CDR1 is MNHEY and CDR2 is SVGAGI. In DNA form, the CDR3 reads TGTGCCAGCAGTTACTCGTCCGGGACACCGAACACTGAAGCTTTCTTT. It yields the protein CASSYSSGTPNTEAFF.

This rearrangement joins TRBV2 to TRBJ1-2, with D perhaps TRBD1 (5 bases). Looked up from germline, CDR1 is SNHLY and CDR2 is FYNNEI. The V and J ends lost 3 bases and 4 bases respectively, with 15 bases between them. The CDR3 has 15 residues. The CDR3 sequence is CASSELHQGTYGYTF. CDR3 sequence (DNA): TGTGCCAGCAGTGAGCTCCACCAGGGAACCTATGGCTACACCTTC.

This clone has more than one count but fewer than ten. The rearrangement links TRBV7-9 to TRBJ2-4, with a tentative D call TRBD2 (6 bases). The CDR3 covers 15 residues. V lost 8 bases and J lost 0, with 14 bases in between. In germline, CDR1 is SEHNR, CDR2 FQNEAQ (reference sequence). CDR3 bases: TGTGCCAGCTTGAGACTGGGGGGAGCCAAAAACATTCAGTACTTC. It is translated as CASLRLGGAKNIQYF.

The genes are TRBV25-1 and TRBJ2-1; possibly TRBD1 or TRBD2 for D (6 bases each). Germline V gene lookup returns CDR1 MGHDK and CDR2 SYGVNS. The CDR3 has 17 residues. With 2 bases removed from V and 0 bases from J, the gap between germline ends came to 14 bases. In DNA form, the CDR3 reads TGTGCCAGCAGTGAAGGGGGGCATACTAGCTCCTACAATGAGCAGTTCTTC. Residues: CASSEGGHTSSYNEQFF.

The gene calls are TRBV4-3 and TRBJ2-2, with 11 nucleotides matching TRBD2. The CDR3 is made up of 18 amino acids. Germline V lookup: CDR1 LGHNA, CDR2 YSLEER. V shed 0 bases and J 4 bases; nucleotides not matched to a gene: 7. The CDR3: CASSQDSGLAGGTGELFF. Here the CDR3 DNA reads TGCGCCAGCAGCCAAGATTCCGGGCTAGCGGGAGGCACCGGGGAGCTGTTTTTT.

The chain joins TRBV2 to TRBJ2-7; D gene unclear. Per germline, CDR1 SNHLY and CDR2 FYNNEI. The length of the CDR3 is 11 residues. Trimming took off 4 bases at V and 3 bases at J, with 4 bases between the two ends. CDR3 sequence (DNA): TGTGCCAGCAGTGCTCTCTACGAGCAGTACTTC. Translation: CASSALYEQYF.